This TCR beta chain was observed in a study of identical twins. This clonotype has a handful of counts. Its antigen is unidentified. Study findings and constraints: Excess sharing between twins was weaker in beta out-of-frame sequences. The authors drew conclusions from cross-sectional statistical analysis rather than following the same donors. Twins shared out-of-frame alpha sequences with excess low generation probability.

TCRdb ran MiXCR on the 5' RACE reads and lists one entry per CDR3 protein. The sample carries 350,000 to 600,000 distinct CDR3 sequences, approximately 15% recorded once. Separately, the same data were catalogued under a study of yellow fever vaccine responses in identical twins.

This receptor was taken from a woman in her late teens or twenties in good health. Material: CD4+ T cells sorted from blood.

As DNA, the CDR3 is TGTGCCAGCAGTGAACCGGGGATGGGCTCCTACAATGAGCAGTTCTTC. It codes for CASSEPGMGSYNEQFF. The rearrangement joins TRBV6-1 to TRBJ2-1; weak D call: TRBD2 (5 bases). V dropped 2 bases and J dropped 0 bases, with 11 bases sitting between them. The CDR3 length is 16 residues. Germline assignment: CDR1 MNHNS and CDR2 SASEGT.